This TCR beta chain was retrieved from a study of blood T cell repertoires in COVID-19. Study at large: Acute and convalescent COVID-19 specimens originated in the United States, Italy and Spain. T cells, B-cell-depleted T cells, or PBMCs provided the cDNA or gDNA that served as material.

Looked up from germline, CDR1 is SGHRS and CDR2 is YFSETQ. The CDR3 sequence is 15 residues long. V dropped 4 bases and J dropped 1; count of bases not matched to a gene: 5. Per the study methods: Reference gene primer amplification gave nucleated cell count estimates. Using immunoSEQ multiplex PCR, the repertoire was profiled, and TCRdb retains in-frame clones only, with some absent. V, J and clone size derive from that table, while D and trimming were established from the DNA sequence. This table has roughly 170,000 clones, approximately 85% appearing once. This receptor was taken from a man in his sixties who had recovered from COVID-19. What was sequenced was peripheral blood. The chain has TRBV5-1 and TRBJ2-7; TRBD2 matches at 10 bases. CDR3: CASSTSGGASYEQYF. CDR3 coding DNA: TGCGCCAGCAGCACGAGCGGGGGGGCGTCCTACGAGCAGTACTTC.